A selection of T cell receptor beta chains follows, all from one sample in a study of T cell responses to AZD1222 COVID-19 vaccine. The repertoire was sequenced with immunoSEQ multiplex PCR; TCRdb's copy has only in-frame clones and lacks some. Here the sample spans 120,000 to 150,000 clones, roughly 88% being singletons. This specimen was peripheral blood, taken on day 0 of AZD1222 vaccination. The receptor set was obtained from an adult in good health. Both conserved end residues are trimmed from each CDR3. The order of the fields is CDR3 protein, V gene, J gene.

ASSDPPLNYGYT,TRBV6-4,TRBJ1-2
ASAEQGSPLH,TRBV6-5,TRBJ1-6
ASSLLADENTEAF,TRBV11-2,TRBJ1-1
ASSFSSGASYEQY,TRBV28,TRBJ2-7
ASRPRGAGNQPQH,TRBV6-5,TRBJ1-5
ASSFPNEIQATQY,TRBV28,TRBJ2-3
ASSPLTEDEQF,TRBV6-5,TRBJ2-1
ASRPGGSYGYT,TRBV12-3/TRBV12-4,TRBJ1-2
ASSSRQGLAGELF,TRBV7-2,TRBJ2-2
ASSQEMGQGRYEQY,TRBV4-1,TRBJ2-7
ASTGRDLSGNTIY,TRBV28,TRBJ1-3
ASSSSTEPKTQY,TRBV11-3,TRBJ2-5
AGRTGTDYGYT,TRBV6-5,TRBJ1-2
ASTRESSYEQY,TRBV2,TRBJ2-7
ASNHPGVGTDTQY,TRBV2,TRBJ2-3
ASSQMLAGGSHEQY,TRBV27,TRBJ2-7
ASSLRSGGVDGYT,TRBV27,TRBJ1-2
AWKLEGNYGYT,TRBV30,TRBJ1-2
ASSPGGTVNTEAF,TRBV4-2,TRBJ1-1
ASSPSGDRGRYGYT,TRBV28,TRBJ1-2
ASSSSGPYNEQF,TRBV7-2,TRBJ2-1
ASSTKGSQPQH,TRBV6-5,TRBJ1-5
ASSVRDRGGYGYT,TRBV9,TRBJ1-2
ASSLEGTNYGYT,TRBV5-1,TRBJ1-2
ASSIAGVQETQY,TRBV19,TRBJ2-5
ASSQGQGWDEQY,TRBV4-1,TRBJ2-7
ASSRGRVNTEAF,TRBV28,TRBJ1-1
ASSQDEGAGELF,TRBV4-2,TRBJ2-2
ASSFSYEQF,TRBV11-2,TRBJ2-1
ASSNGQGFRRNTIY,TRBV6-6,TRBJ1-3
ASSSTAAQETQY,TRBV5-1,TRBJ2-5
SVTGAGNTIY,TRBV29-1,TRBJ1-3
ASRGLQGARGETQY,TRBV4-1,TRBJ2-5
SVEVFRGAGYT,TRBV29-1,TRBJ1-2
ASSPGQSMNTEAF,TRBV7-9,TRBJ1-1
ASSLRGQGADSPLH,TRBV7-2,TRBJ1-6
ASSLLAGGLGNEQF,TRBV7-2,TRBJ2-1
ASSESPALD,TRBV6-1,TRBJ2-4
ASSGGDRGAYEQY,TRBV7-2,TRBJ2-7
ASSRDRGPNTGELF,TRBV7-9,TRBJ2-2
ASSPWTGLDEKLF,TRBV5-6,TRBJ1-4
ASSLGFGAEAF,TRBV5-4,TRBJ1-1
ASSVGVQGGYGYT,TRBV9,TRBJ1-2
ASSPLRGITDTQY,TRBV18,TRBJ2-3
SVEDQDRDNYGYT,TRBV29-1,TRBJ1-2
ASSPDRRVNIQY,TRBV5-1,TRBJ2-4
ASSKVGVDRGTEAF,TRBV11-3,TRBJ1-1
ASSLVLLGEQF,TRBV27,TRBJ2-1
ASSLGDLGRADEQY,TRBV7-9,TRBJ2-7
ASSTPGRSTEAF,TRBV19,TRBJ1-1
SVDEWGRTDTQY,TRBV29-1,TRBJ2-3
ASSVGGRGQLGPGGELF,TRBV9,TRBJ2-2
ASSYGQHSPTDTQY,TRBV14,TRBJ2-3
AWSVRRDRRGYT,TRBV30,TRBJ1-2
ASSMTAGVGQPQH,TRBV19,TRBJ1-5
ASSLVLGDTQY,TRBV5-4,TRBJ2-3
SVDIGETGYT,TRBV29-1,TRBJ1-2
ASSVGVDRGYGYT,TRBV9,TRBJ1-2